These T cell receptor beta chains were read from a single sample in a study of blood T cells in healthy people across ages. Using its own MiXCR run on the 5' RACE reads, TCRdb lists one record per CDR3 protein. This sample has more than 1 million distinct CDR3 sequences; more than 35% occur once, and the top ten carry approximately 19%. Sequenced input: blood. The receptors stem from a woman aged 60-75 years in good health. Each CDR3 is given with its conserved first and last residue. The order of the fields is V gene, CDR3 length, clone size, D gene, J gene, CDR3 DNA, CDR3 protein. A D gene is named only where the DNA matches it firmly. Some rows have no size entry. The others give once, few or many, or a class for an expanded clone.

V: TRBV5-1; length: 15; size: -; D: -; J: TRBJ2-5; DNA: TGCGCCAGCGGCCCCAGGGGAGGCTACCAAGAGACCCAGTACTTC; CDR3: CASGPRGGYQETQYF
V: TRBV2; length: 15; size: -; D: -; J: TRBJ2-7; DNA: TGTGCCAGCAGTCCAGCTTGGGCGGCCTCCGACGAGCAGTACTTC; CDR3: CASSPAWAASDEQYF
V: TRBV27; length: 15; size: few; D: -; J: TRBJ2-3; DNA: TGTGCCAGCAGTTTATCAGCTGTCGGGAGTTATACGCAGTATTTT; CDR3: CASSLSAVGSYTQYF
V: TRBV28; length: 15; size: -; D: TRBD2; J: TRBJ2-7; DNA: TGTGCCAGCAGTATGGGACTAGCGGGGGGCTACGAGCAGTACTTC; CDR3: CASSMGLAGGYEQYF
V: TRBV27; length: 14; size: -; D: TRBD2; J: TRBJ2-1; DNA: TGTGCCAGCACAACTAGCGTTTCCTACAATAAGCAGTTCTTC; CDR3: CASTTSVSYNKQFF
V: TRBV28; length: 13; size: few; D: -; J: TRBJ1-2; DNA: TGTGCCAGCAGTCAGATCGGAACTTATGGCTACACCTTC; CDR3: CASSQIGTYGYTF
V: TRBV20-1; length: 13; size: -; D: -; J: TRBJ1-1; DNA: TGCAGTGCTAGAGATTCGGCGGACACTGAAGCTTTCTTT; CDR3: CSARDSADTEAFF
V: TRBV6-1; length: 13; size: -; D: -; J: TRBJ2-1; DNA: TGTGCCAGCAAAGGAAAGGCCTACAATGAGCAGTTCTTC; CDR3: CASKGKAYNEQFF
V: TRBV6-6; length: 13; size: -; D: -; J: TRBJ2-1; DNA: TGTGCCAGCCTAATTCAGGGTGCCGATGAGCAGTTCTTC; CDR3: CASLIQGADEQFF
V: TRBV12-3/TRBV12-4; length: 14; size: -; D: TRBD1; J: TRBJ2-3; DNA: TGTGCCAGCACCCCGGGACAGGTCACAGATACGCAGTATTTT; CDR3: CASTPGQVTDTQYF
V: TRBV20-1; length: 15; size: -; D: -; J: TRBJ2-3; DNA: TGCAGTGCTAGAGATCCCAGGGTTGGTTCGGATACGCAGTATTTT; CDR3: CSARDPRVGSDTQYF
V: TRBV7-9; length: 12; size: -; D: TRBD1; J: TRBJ2-4; DNA: TGTGCCAGCAGTTCGGACAGGGACCAGCAGTACTTC; CDR3: CASSSDRDQQYF
V: TRBV12-3/TRBV12-4; length: 12; size: many; D: -; J: TRBJ2-7; DNA: TGTGCCAGCAGTTTACCTCAGGGCGAGCAGTACTTC; CDR3: CASSLPQGEQYF
V: TRBV12-5; length: 13; size: few; D: -; J: TRBJ2-5; DNA: TGTGCTAGTGGTTTGGGCAGCGGGGAGACCCAGTACTTC; CDR3: CASGLGSGETQYF
V: TRBV4-1; length: 17; size: few; D: TRBD2; J: TRBJ2-1; DNA: TGCGCCAGCAGCCAAGAGGAGGGACTAGCGGGAGAGAATGAGCAGTTCTTC; CDR3: CASSQEEGLAGENEQFF
V: TRBV2; length: 15; size: -; D: TRBD2; J: TRBJ2-1; DNA: TGTGCCAGCACCGAACTAGCGGGAGAATACAATGAGCAGTTCTTC; CDR3: CASTELAGEYNEQFF
V: TRBV29-1; length: 13; size: -; D: TRBD1; J: TRBJ2-1; DNA: TGCAGCTCGCAACGGGACAGACGCAATGAGCAGTTCTTC; CDR3: CSSQRDRRNEQFF
V: TRBV7-9; length: 16; size: -; D: -; J: TRBJ2-1; DNA: TGTGCCAGCAGCTTGCGTGGAAATTACGGGAGTAATGAGCAGTTCTTC; CDR3: CASSLRGNYGSNEQFF
V: TRBV24-1; length: 13; size: few; D: -; J: TRBJ2-1; DNA: TGTGCCACCAGCATGGATCAGAAGCATGAGCAGTTCTTC; CDR3: CATSMDQKHEQFF
V: TRBV29-1; length: 11; size: many; D: -; J: TRBJ2-4; DNA: TGCAGCGTTGAGGCCGGACCCCGGCAGTACTTC; CDR3: CSVEAGPRQYF
V: TRBV5-1; length: 13; size: -; D: -; J: TRBJ2-7; DNA: TGCGCCAGCAGCCGGGACTCAGTGGGCGAGCAGTACTTC; CDR3: CASSRDSVGEQYF
V: TRBV30; length: 15; size: -; D: TRBD1; J: TRBJ2-5; DNA: TGTGCCTGGAGCGGGCAGGGGGCGGGAAAAGAGACCCAGTACTTC; CDR3: CAWSGQGAGKETQYF
V: TRBV29-1; length: 14; size: -; D: TRBD1; J: TRBJ2-1; DNA: TGCAGCGTCGCGGACAGGGCATGGTACAATGAGCAGTTATTC; CDR3: CSVADRAWYNEQLF
V: TRBV7-9; length: 14; size: -; D: TRBD2; J: TRBJ2-3; DNA: TGTGCCAGCAGCTTATCCGCGGGAGCAGATACGCAGTATTTT; CDR3: CASSLSAGADTQYF
V: TRBV2; length: 13; size: -; D: -; J: TRBJ2-4; DNA: TGTGCCAGCACAAGGGGCAGGGAAAACATTCAGTACTTC; CDR3: CASTRGRENIQYF
V: TRBV12-3/TRBV12-4; length: 15; size: few; D: -; J: TRBJ2-7; DNA: TGTGCCTGCGGCCGGAGGGACCCGGGGGCCTACGAGCAGTACTTC; CDR3: CACGRRDPGAYEQYF
V: TRBV2; length: 14; size: -; D: TRBD2; J: TRBJ2-7; DNA: TGTGCCAGCAGTGGGACTAGCGGCTACAATGAGCAGTACTTC; CDR3: CASSGTSGYNEQYF
V: TRBV7-2; length: 15; size: few; D: TRBD2; J: TRBJ2-3; DNA: TGTGCCAGCAGCCCGAGCGGGAGGAGGGCAGATACGCAGTATTTT; CDR3: CASSPSGRRADTQYF
V: TRBV5-6; length: 17; size: few; D: TRBD1; J: TRBJ2-2; DNA: TGTGCCAGCAGCTCAGGGGGTAGACCGGCCCTTACCGGGGAGCTGTTTTTT; CDR3: CASSSGGRPALTGELFF
V: TRBV20-1; length: 13; size: -; D: TRBD2; J: TRBJ2-7; DNA: TGCAGTGCTTCTAGCGGCGGTACCTACGAGCAGTACTTC; CDR3: CSASSGGTYEQYF
V: TRBV29-1; length: 16; size: few; D: TRBD1; J: TRBJ2-6; DNA: TGCAGCGTGGGGACAGGGAGGTTGGCTGGGGCCAACGTCCTGACTTTC; CDR3: CSVGTGRLAGANVLTF
V: TRBV27; length: 13; size: few; D: TRBD1; J: TRBJ1-2; DNA: TGTGCCAGCAGGACGGACAGGGCTTATGGCTACACCTTC; CDR3: CASRTDRAYGYTF
V: TRBV2; length: 16; size: -; D: -; J: TRBJ2-7; DNA: TGTGCCAGCAGTGAGGAGGGGGTGTTTAGGGACTACGAGCAGTACTTC; CDR3: CASSEEGVFRDYEQYF
V: TRBV25-1; length: 15; size: few; D: -; J: TRBJ2-7; DNA: TGTGCCAGCAGTGTCACCCGGGGCAACTCCTACGAGCAGTACTTC; CDR3: CASSVTRGNSYEQYF
V: TRBV20-1; length: 16; size: -; D: TRBD2; J: TRBJ2-7; DNA: TGCAGTGCTAGAGACCAGGGAGCGGGAGGTGGCCACGAGCAGTACTTC; CDR3: CSARDQGAGGGHEQYF
V: TRBV18; length: 14; size: -; D: TRBD1; J: TRBJ2-1; DNA: TGTGCCAGCTCACCACCAAGCAGAACAGGGGCGCAGTTCTTC; CDR3: CASSPPSRTGAQFF
V: TRBV15; length: 12; size: once; D: TRBD1; J: TRBJ2-4; DNA: TGTGCCACCAGTAAAGACAGGGGTGAGCAGTACTTC; CDR3: CATSKDRGEQYF
V: TRBV6-4; length: 16; size: few; D: -; J: TRBJ2-5; DNA: TGTGCCAGCAGTGGGCCGAGAGGCATGGACCAAGAGACCCAGTACTTC; CDR3: CASSGPRGMDQETQYF
V: TRBV7-2; length: 14; size: -; D: -; J: TRBJ1-1; DNA: TGTGCCAGCAGCTTAGTCGTTCCGAACACTGAAGCTTTCTTT; CDR3: CASSLVVPNTEAFF
V: TRBV9; length: 14; size: -; D: -; J: TRBJ2-3; DNA: TGTGCCAGCAGCGTAGGTCTGGGGCCAGATACGCAGTATTTT; CDR3: CASSVGLGPDTQYF
V: TRBV7-7; length: 14; size: -; D: TRBD1; J: TRBJ2-5; DNA: TGTGTCAGCAGCCAGGACAGGGGACAAGAGACCCAGTACTTC; CDR3: CVSSQDRGQETQYF
V: TRBV5-1; length: 15; size: -; D: -; J: TRBJ2-2; DNA: TGCGCCAGCAGCTTGGCCGTCTCGGTAACCGGGGAGCTGTTTTTT; CDR3: CASSLAVSVTGELFF
V: TRBV12-3/TRBV12-4; length: 15; size: -; D: -; J: TRBJ2-1; DNA: TGTGCCAGCAGTAGCCTTGAGGGATCCTACAATGAGCAGTTCTTC; CDR3: CASSSLEGSYNEQFF
V: TRBV6-5; length: 15; size: -; D: TRBD1; J: TRBJ2-1; DNA: TGTGCCAGCAGTTACACCGGGACAGGCCCCAATGAGCAGTTCTTC; CDR3: CASSYTGTGPNEQFF
V: TRBV7-7; length: 13; size: -; D: -; J: TRBJ2-7; DNA: TGTGCCAGCAGCAAAGGGACATCTGGCGAGCAGTACTTC; CDR3: CASSKGTSGEQYF
V: TRBV9; length: 16; size: few; D: -; J: TRBJ2-3; DNA: TGTGCCAGCAGCGTAGGAGCAAGGATCAGCACAGATACGCAGTATTTT; CDR3: CASSVGARISTDTQYF
V: TRBV10-3; length: 12; size: -; D: -; J: TRBJ2-1; DNA: TGTGCCACCAGAGTCTCCTACAATGAGCAGTTCTTC; CDR3: CATRVSYNEQFF
V: TRBV19; length: 14; size: many; D: TRBD2; J: TRBJ2-1; DNA: TGTGCCAGTAGTACTAGCGGGAGGGGCAATGAGCAGTTCTTC; CDR3: CASSTSGRGNEQFF
V: TRBV6-1; length: 14; size: -; D: TRBD2; J: TRBJ2-3; DNA: TGTGCCAGCAGTGTAGCGGGAGTTACAGATACGCTGTATTTT; CDR3: CASSVAGVTDTLYF
V: TRBV10-3; length: 15; size: -; D: TRBD2; J: TRBJ2-3; DNA: TGTGCCATCAGTGGAACTAGCGGCGGCACAGATACGCAGTATTTT; CDR3: CAISGTSGGTDTQYF